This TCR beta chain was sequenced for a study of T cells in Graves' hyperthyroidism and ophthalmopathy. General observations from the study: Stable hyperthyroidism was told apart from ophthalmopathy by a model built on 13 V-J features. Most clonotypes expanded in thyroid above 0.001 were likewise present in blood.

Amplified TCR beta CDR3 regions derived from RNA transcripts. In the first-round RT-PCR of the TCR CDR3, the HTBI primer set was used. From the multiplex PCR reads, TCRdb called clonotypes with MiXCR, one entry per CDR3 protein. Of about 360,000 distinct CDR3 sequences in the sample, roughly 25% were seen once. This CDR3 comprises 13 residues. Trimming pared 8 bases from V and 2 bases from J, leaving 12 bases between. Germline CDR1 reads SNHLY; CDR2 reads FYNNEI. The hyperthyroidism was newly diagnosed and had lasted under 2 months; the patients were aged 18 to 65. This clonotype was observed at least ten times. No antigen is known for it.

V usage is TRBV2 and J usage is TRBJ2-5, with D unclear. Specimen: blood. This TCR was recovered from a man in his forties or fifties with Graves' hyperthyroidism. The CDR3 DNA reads TGTGCCAGCCTTAACGGAGAGCAAGAGACCCAGTACTTC. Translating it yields CASLNGEQETQYF.